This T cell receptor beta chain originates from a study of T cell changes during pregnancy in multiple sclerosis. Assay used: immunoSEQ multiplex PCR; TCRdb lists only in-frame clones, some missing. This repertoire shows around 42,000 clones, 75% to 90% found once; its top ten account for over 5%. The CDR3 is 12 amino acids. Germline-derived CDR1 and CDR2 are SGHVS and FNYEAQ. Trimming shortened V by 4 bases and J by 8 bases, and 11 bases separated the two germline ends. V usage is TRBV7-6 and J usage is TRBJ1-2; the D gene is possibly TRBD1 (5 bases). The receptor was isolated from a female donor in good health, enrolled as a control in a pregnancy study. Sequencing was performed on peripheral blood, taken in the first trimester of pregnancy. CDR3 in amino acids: CASSYSGGGYTF. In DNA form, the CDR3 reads TGTGCCAGCAGCTATAGCGGGGGAGGCTACACCTTC.